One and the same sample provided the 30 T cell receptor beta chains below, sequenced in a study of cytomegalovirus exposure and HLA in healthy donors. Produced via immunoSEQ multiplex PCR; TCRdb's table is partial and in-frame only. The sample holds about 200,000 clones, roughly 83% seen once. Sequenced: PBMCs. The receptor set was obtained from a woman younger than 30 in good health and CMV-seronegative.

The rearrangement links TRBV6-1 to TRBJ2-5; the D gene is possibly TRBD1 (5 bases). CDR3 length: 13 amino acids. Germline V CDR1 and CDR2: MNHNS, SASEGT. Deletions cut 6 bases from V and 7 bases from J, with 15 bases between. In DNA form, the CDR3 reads TGTGCCAGCAGCTCCCAGGGCCAGGGGACCCAGTACTTC. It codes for CASSSQGQGTQYF.

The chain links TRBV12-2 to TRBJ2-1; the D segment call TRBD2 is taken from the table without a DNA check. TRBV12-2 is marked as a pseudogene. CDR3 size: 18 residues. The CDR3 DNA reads TGTGCAAGTCGCTTCGACCCGATAGCGGGAGGGCCCTATTGTGAGCAGTTCTTC. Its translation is CASRFDPIAGGPYCEQFF.

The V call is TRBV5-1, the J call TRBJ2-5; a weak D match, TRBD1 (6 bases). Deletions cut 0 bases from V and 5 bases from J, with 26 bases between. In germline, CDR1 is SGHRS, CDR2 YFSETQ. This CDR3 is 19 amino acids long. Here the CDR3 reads CASSLGRGGAARFLETQYF. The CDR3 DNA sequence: TGCGCCAGCAGCTTGGGCAGGGGTGGCGCCGCTCGATTCCTGGAGACCCAGTACTTC.

The CDR3 loop reads CASRGGASNQPQHF. CDR3 in DNA: TGTGCCAGCAGAGGAGGGGCATCCAATCAGCCCCAGCATTTT. The chain links TRBV6-5 to TRBJ1-5, with D possibly matching TRBD1 (5 bases). CDR1 and CDR2 from the germline V gene are MNHEY and SVGAGI. Trimming cost V 6 bases and J 3 bases, with 12 bases left between them. The CDR3 runs 14 residues.

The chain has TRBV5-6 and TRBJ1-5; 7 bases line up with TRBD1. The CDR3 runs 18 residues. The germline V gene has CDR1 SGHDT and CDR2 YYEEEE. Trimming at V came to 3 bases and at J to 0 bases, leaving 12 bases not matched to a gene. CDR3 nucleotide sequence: TGTGCCAGCAGCTACGGGGACAGTCGACTTTATAGCAATCAGCCCCAGCATTTT. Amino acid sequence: CASSYGDSRLYSNQPQHF.

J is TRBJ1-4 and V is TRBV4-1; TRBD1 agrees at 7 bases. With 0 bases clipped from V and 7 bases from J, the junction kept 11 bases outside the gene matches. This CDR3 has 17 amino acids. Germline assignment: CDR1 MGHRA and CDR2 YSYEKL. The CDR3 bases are TGCGCCAGCAGCCAAGAAAGGACAGGCGTGAACGGTGAAAAACTGTTTTTT. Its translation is CASSQERTGVNGEKLFF.

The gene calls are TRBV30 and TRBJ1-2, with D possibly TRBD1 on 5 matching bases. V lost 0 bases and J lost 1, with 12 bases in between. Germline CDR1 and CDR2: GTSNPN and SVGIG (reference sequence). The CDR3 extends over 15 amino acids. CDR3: CAWSVSGNDNYGYTF. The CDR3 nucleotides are TGTGCCTGGAGTGTATCAGGGAATGATAACTATGGCTACACCTTC.

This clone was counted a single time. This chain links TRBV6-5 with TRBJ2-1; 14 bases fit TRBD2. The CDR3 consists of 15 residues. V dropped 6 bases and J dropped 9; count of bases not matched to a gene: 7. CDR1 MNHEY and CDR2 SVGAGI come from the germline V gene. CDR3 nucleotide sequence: TGTGCCAGCAGCAAAGGACTAGCGGGAGGAATTGAGCAGTTCTTC. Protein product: CASSKGLAGGIEQFF.

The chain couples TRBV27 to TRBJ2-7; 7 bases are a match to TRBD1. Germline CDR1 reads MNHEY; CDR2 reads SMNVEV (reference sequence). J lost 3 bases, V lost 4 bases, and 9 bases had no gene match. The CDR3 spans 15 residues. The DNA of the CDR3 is TGTGCCAGCAGTTCGAGCAACAGGGGTAACTACGAGCAGTACTTC. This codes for CASSSSNRGNYEQYF.

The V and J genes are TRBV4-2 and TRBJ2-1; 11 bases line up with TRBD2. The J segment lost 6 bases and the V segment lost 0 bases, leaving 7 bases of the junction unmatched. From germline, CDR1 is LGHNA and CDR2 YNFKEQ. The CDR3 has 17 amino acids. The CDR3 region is CASSQDFTSGSFNEQFF. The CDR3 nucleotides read TGTGCCAGCAGCCAAGATTTCACTAGCGGGAGTTTCAATGAGCAGTTCTTC.

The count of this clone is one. In DNA form, the CDR3 reads TGTGCCTGGAGTGTACGTACAGGGGGCAATCAGCCCCAGCATTTT. The encoded protein is CAWSVRTGGNQPQHF. The genes are TRBV30 and TRBJ1-5; 7 bases map to TRBD1. V trimming: 0 bases; J trimming: 2 bases; junction bases outside the gene matches: 4. CDR1 and CDR2 (germline): GTSNPN, SVGIG (reference sequence). This CDR3 has 15 amino acids.

The DNA of the CDR3 is TGTGCCAGCAGACGGGACAGGTGGGGGAATCAGCCCCAGCATTTT. Its translation is CASRRDRWGNQPQHF. The chain joins TRBV2 to TRBJ1-5; the match to TRBD1 covers 8 bases. J lost 4 bases, V lost 6 bases, and 8 bases had no gene match. From germline, CDR1 is SNHLY and CDR2 FYNNEI. This CDR3 has 15 amino acids.

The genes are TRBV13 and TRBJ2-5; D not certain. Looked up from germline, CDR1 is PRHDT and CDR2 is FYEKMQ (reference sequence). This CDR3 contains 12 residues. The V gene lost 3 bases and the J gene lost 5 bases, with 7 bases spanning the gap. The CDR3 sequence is CASSFTRETQYF. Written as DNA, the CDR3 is TGTGCCAGCAGCTTCACTCGGGAGACCCAGTACTTC.

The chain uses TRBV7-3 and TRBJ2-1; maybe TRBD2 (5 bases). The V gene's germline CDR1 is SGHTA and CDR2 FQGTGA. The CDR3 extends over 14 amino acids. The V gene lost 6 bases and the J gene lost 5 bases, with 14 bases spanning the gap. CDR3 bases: TGTGCCAGCAGATCCGTCCGGGGAAACAATGAGCAGTTCTTC. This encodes CASRSVRGNNEQFF. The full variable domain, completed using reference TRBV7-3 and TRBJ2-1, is GAGVSQTPSNKVTEKGKYVELRCDPISGHTALYWYRQSLGQGPEFLIYFQGTGAADDSGLPNDRFFAVRPEGSVSTLKIQRTERGDSAVYLCASRSVRGNNEQFFGPGTRLTVL.

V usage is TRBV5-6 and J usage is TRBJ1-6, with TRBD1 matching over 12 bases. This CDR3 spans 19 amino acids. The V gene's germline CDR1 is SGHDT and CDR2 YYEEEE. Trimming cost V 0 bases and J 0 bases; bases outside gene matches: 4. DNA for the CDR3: TGTGCCAGCAGCTTGGGGGACAGGGGGCCCAGCTCCTATAATTCACCCCTCCACTTT. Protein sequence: CASSLGDRGPSSYNSPLHF.

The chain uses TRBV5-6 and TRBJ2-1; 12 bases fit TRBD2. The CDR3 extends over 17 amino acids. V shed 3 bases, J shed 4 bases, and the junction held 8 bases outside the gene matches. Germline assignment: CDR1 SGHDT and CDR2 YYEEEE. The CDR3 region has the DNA TGTGCCAGCAGCTCATACAGACTAGCGGGAGAATACAATGAGCAGTTCTTC. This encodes CASSSYRLAGEYNEQFF.

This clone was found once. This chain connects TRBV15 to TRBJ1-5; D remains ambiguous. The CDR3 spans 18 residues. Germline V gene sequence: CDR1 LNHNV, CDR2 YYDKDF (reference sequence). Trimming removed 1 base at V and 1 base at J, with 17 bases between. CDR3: CATSRVYGRKGSNQPQHF. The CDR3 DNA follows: TGTGCCACCAGCAGAGTCTATGGGAGGAAAGGGAGCAATCAGCCCCAGCATTTT.

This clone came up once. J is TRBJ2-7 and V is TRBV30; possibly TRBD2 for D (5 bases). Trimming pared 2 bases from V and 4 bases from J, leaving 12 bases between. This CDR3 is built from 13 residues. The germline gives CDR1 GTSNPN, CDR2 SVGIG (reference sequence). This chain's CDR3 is CAWSKSPGYEQYF. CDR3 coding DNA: TGTGCCTGGAGTAAGTCCCCGGGGTACGAGCAGTACTTC.

Here the CDR3 DNA reads TGTGCCAGCAGCCCAGGCCACAGGGGTGTGGAGACCCAGTACTTC. It codes for CASSPGHRGVETQYF. The chain combines TRBV7-7 with TRBJ2-5; 7 nucleotides agree with TRBD1. The CDR3 is made up of 15 amino acids. CDR1 and CDR2 from the germline V gene are SSHAT and FNYEAQ (reference sequence). Trimming at V came to 5 bases and at J to 5 bases, leaving 11 bases not matched to a gene.

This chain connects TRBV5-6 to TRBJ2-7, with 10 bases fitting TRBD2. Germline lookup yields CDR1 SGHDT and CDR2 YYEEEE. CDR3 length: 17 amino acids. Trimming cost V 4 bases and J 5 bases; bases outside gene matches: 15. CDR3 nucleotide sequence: TGTGCCAGCAGCCCGGGAGGAGCGGGAGGGCCGTTCCACGAGCAGTACTTC. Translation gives CASSPGGAGGPFHEQYF.

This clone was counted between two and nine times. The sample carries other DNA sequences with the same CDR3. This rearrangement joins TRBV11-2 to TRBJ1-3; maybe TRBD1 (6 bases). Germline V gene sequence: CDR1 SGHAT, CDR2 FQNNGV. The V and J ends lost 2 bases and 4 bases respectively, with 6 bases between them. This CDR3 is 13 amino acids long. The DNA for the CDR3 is TGTGCCAGCAGCTTACAGGGGGGAAACACCATATATTTT. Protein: CASSLQGGNTIYF.

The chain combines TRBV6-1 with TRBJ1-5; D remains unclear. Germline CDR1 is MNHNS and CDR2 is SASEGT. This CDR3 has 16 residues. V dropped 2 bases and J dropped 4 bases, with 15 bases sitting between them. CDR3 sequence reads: CASSEFKSGVNQPQHF. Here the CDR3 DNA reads TGTGCCAGCAGTGAATTTAAGTCGGGAGTTAATCAGCCCCAGCATTTT.

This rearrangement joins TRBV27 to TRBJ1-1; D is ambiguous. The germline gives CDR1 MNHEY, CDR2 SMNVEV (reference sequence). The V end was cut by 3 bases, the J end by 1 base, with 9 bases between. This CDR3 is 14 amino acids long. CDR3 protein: CASSFRQANTEAFF. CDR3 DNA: TGTGCCAGCAGTTTTCGCCAGGCGAACACTGAAGCTTTCTTT.

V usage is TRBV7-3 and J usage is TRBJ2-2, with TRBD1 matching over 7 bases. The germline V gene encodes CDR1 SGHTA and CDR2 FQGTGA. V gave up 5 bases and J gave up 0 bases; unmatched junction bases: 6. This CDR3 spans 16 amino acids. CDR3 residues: CASSIGTVSNTGELFF. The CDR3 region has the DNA TGTGCCAGCAGCATAGGGACAGTCTCGAACACCGGGGAGCTGTTTTTT.

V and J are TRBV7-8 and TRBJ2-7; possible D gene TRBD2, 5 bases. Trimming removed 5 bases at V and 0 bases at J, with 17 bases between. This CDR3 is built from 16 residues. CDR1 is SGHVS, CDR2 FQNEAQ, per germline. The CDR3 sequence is CASSPRTESSSYEQYF. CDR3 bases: TGTGCCAGCAGCCCCAGGACTGAATCCAGCTCCTACGAGCAGTACTTC. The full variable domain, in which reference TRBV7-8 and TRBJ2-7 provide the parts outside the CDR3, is GAGVSQSPRYKVAKRGQDVALRCDPISGHVSLFWYQQALGQGPEFLTYFQNEAQLDKSGLPSDRFFAERPEGSVSTLKIQRTQQEDSAVYLCASSPRTESSSYEQYFGPGTRLTVT.

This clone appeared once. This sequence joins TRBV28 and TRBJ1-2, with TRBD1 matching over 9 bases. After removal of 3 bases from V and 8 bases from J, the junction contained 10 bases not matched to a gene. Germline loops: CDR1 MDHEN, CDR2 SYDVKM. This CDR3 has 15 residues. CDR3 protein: CASSLLKQGAYGYTF. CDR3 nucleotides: TGTGCCAGCAGTTTGTTGAAACAGGGGGCGTACGGCTACACCTTC.

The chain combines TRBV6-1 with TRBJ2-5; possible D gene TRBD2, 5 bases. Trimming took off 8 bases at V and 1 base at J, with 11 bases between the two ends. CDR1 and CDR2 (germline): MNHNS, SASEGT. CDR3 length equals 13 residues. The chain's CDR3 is CASFKGVQETQYF. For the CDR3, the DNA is TGTGCCAGCTTCAAGGGAGTCCAAGAGACCCAGTACTTC.

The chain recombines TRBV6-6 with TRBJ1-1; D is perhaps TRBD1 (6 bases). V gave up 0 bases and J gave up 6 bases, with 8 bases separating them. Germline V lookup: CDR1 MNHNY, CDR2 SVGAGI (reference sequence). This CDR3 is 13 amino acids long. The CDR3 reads CASSYSGGSEAFF. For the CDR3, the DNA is TGTGCCAGCAGTTACTCAGGGGGATCTGAAGCTTTCTTT.

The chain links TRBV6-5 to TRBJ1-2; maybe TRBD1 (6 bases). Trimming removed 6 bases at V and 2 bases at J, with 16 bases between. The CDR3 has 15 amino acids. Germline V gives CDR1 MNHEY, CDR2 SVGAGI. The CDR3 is CASRYTSTGNYGYTF. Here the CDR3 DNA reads TGTGCCAGCAGATATACCTCGACAGGCAACTATGGCTACACCTTC.

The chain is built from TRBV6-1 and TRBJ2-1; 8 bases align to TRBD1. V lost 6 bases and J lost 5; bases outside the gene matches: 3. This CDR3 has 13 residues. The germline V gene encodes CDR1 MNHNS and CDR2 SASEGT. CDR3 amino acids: CASSGQGHNEQFF. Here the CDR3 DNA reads TGTGCCAGCAGCGGACAGGGTCACAATGAGCAGTTCTTC.